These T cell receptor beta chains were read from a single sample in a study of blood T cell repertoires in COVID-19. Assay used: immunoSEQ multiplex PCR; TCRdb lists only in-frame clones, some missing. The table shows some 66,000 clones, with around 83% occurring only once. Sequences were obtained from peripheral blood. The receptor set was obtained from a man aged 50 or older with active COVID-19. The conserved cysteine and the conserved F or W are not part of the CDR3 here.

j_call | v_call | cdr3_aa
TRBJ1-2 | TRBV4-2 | ASSQESRAGGYT
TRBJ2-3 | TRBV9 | ASSPTSGRALRITDTQY
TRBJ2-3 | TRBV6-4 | ASSDSSGGATDTQY
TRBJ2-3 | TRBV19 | ASRVENSGEQY
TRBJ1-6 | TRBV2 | ASSGPDSSGYYNSPLH
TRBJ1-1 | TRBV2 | ASSPGQITEAF
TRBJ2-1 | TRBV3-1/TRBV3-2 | ASRGSSGRVEQF
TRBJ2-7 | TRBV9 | ASSVVGGEQY
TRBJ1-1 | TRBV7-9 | ASSLDQGNTEAF
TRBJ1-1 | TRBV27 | ASSRTGEFTEAF
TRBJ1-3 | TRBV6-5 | ASSYNGNSGNTIY
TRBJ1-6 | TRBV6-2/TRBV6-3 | ASSYLGQGARSPLH
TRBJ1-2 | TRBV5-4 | ASSPGTALWGGT
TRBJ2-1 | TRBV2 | ASSEEGQKQF
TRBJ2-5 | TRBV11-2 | ASSLGQGRVTQY
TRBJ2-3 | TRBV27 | ASRQREWGKDTQY
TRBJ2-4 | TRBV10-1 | ASSEGGPKNIQY
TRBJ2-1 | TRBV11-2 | ASSFGLAHNEQF
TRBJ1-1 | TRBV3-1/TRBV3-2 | ASSQEVRRGPNTEAF
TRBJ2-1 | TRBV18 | ASSPPTSGGAYEQF
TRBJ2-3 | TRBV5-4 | ASRPTRGNTDTQY
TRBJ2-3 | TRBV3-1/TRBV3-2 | ASSTWTSGEFEDTQY
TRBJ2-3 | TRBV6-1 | ASSARDSGYRDTQY
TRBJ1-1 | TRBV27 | ASRRATGRTEAF
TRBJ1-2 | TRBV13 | ASSQGRPYGYT
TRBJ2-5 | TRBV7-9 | ASSLGTQETQY
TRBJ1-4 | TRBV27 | ASSRPGTNEKLF
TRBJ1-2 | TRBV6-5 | ASSSLGQGALGYT
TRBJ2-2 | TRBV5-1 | ASSLTILAGQTGELF
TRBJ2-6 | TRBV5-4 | ASSQTGSGVGANVLT
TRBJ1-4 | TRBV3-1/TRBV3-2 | ASSQDRKRAGGDSIAKLF